The 10 T cell receptor beta chains given below trace back to one sample, sequenced in a study of T cell responses to AZD1222 COVID-19 vaccine. Profiled with immunoSEQ multiplex PCR; TCRdb holds only in-frame clones, not every one. The sample holds 130,000 to 150,000 clones, about 91% seen once. The sequencing here drew on peripheral blood, taken on day 0 of MenACWY control vaccination. These receptors came from an adult in good health.

In its sample, this clone was seen once. This chain links TRBV6-5 with TRBJ2-7, with 8 bases that match TRBD1. V dropped 0 bases and J dropped 7; count of bases not matched to a gene: 8. There are 15 residues in the CDR3. The germline CDR1 and CDR2 sequences are MNHEY and SVGAGI. CDR3: CASSYSTGAGGEQYF. The CDR3 coding sequence is TGTGCCAGCAGTTACTCGACAGGGGCCGGGGGTGAGCAGTACTTC.

CDR3 sequence reads: CAIRDRNTEAFF. For the CDR3, the DNA is TGTGCCATCCGGGACAGGAACACTGAAGCTTTCTTT. The rearrangement joins TRBV10-3 to TRBJ1-1, with TRBD1 matching over 7 bases. V was clipped by 8 bases and J by 1 base; unmatched bases: 1. There are 12 residues in the CDR3. Germline values: CDR1 ENHRY, CDR2 SYGVKD.

V gene TRBV19 combines with J gene TRBJ2-7; D is uncertain. Trimming cost V 0 bases and J 1 base, with 4 bases left between them. The CDR3 totals 13 residues. Germline-derived CDR1 and CDR2 are LNHDA and SQIVND (reference sequence). The CDR3, as DNA: TGTGCCAGTAGTATAGACAGTTCCTACGAGCAGTACTTC. This encodes CASSIDSSYEQYF.

The V and J genes are TRBV20-1 and TRBJ1-5; D is perhaps TRBD1 (6 bases). V was pared by 3 bases and J by 7 bases, with 13 bases between. The CDR3 length is 13 residues. Germline values: CDR1 DFQATT, CDR2 SNEGSKA (reference sequence). CDR3 in DNA: TGCAGTGCTAGTGACGGGGGCTCACAGCCCCAGCATTTT. Its translation is CSASDGGSQPQHF.

V gene TRBV24-1 combines with J gene TRBJ2-3; D is undetermined. Trimming cost V 0 bases and J 4 bases, with 13 bases left between them. The V gene's germline CDR1 is KGHDR and CDR2 SFDVKD. The CDR3 totals 16 residues. CDR3 in DNA: TGTGCCACCAGTGATTTGGTTGCAGCTGGGGCAGATACGCAGTATTTT. Translation: CATSDLVAAGADTQYF.

The rearrangement joins TRBV11-3 to TRBJ1-1; D uncertain. The germline gives CDR1 SGHNT, CDR2 YENEEA. Between the trimmed V and J ends, which lost 4 bases and 1 base, there was a span of 10 bases. The CDR3 is 14 residues long. The CDR3: CASSSGRRNTEAFF. The CDR3 DNA reads as TGTGCCAGCAGCTCCGGACGGAGGAACACTGAAGCTTTCTTT.

The J gene is TRBJ2-5, the V gene TRBV5-6, with 10 nucleotides matching TRBD1. This CDR3 comprises 15 residues. The ends lost 4 bases at V and 4 bases at J; junction bases unmatched: 7. CDR1 and CDR2 (germline): SGHDT, YYEEEE. This CDR3 is CASSRRGQGRETQYF. The DNA for the CDR3 is TGTGCCAGCAGCCGCCGGGGACAGGGGAGAGAGACCCAGTACTTC.

This clone was observed a single time. CDR3 sequence (DNA): TGTGCCAGCAGTTTAGGGTTGAATAATTCACCCCTCCACTTT. Encoded protein: CASSLGLNNSPLHF. The chain has TRBV27 and TRBJ1-6; D ambiguous. The V end lost 2 bases, the J end lost 5 bases, and 7 bases lay between the germline ends. There are 14 residues in the CDR3. Germline V gene lookup returns CDR1 MNHEY and CDR2 SMNVEV (reference sequence).

Only one count was recorded for this clone. The V and J genes are TRBV28 and TRBJ1-2, with D unclear. The germline V gene has CDR1 MDHEN and CDR2 SYDVKM. V gave up 5 bases and J gave up 0 bases, with 4 bases separating them. The CDR3 is 12 amino acids. The CDR3 nucleotides read TGTGCCAGCAGTGTAGCTAACTATGGCTACACCTTC. Amino acids: CASSVANYGYTF.

The chain joins TRBV28 to TRBJ2-2, with 8 bases identical to TRBD1. With 6 bases clipped from V and 4 bases from J, the junction kept 10 bases outside the gene matches. The germline V gene has CDR1 MDHEN and CDR2 SYDVKM. The CDR3 has 16 residues. In DNA form, the CDR3 reads TGTGCCAGCAGGGGCCGACAGGGGACGAGCACCGGGGAGCTGTTTTTT. Its translation is CASRGRQGTSTGELFF.